This T cell receptor (beta chain) is from a study of OX40 agonist ivuxolimab in advanced cancers. The CDR3 is 16 residues long. Germline CDR1 and CDR2: KGHSH and LQKENI. The junction had 6 bases not matched to a gene; V was cut back by 0 bases and J by 4 bases. Repertoires were generated with immunoSEQ multiplex PCR, while TCRdb's copy carries only in-frame clones and drops some. Found here are approximately 70,000 clones, approximately 94% of them singletons; the top ten hold approximately 15%. The chain is built from TRBV18 and TRBJ2-7; 10 nucleotides match TRBD1. Source: CD4+ or CD8+ T cells sorted from blood, taken in a trial of the OX40 agonist ivuxolimab. This receptor was identified in an adult with an advanced solid tumor such as melanoma, head and neck, liver or kidney cancer. The DNA of the CDR3 is TGTGCCAGCTCACCACCTGAGACAGGGGGCGGGTACGAGCAGTACTTC. It translates to CASSPPETGGGYEQYF.